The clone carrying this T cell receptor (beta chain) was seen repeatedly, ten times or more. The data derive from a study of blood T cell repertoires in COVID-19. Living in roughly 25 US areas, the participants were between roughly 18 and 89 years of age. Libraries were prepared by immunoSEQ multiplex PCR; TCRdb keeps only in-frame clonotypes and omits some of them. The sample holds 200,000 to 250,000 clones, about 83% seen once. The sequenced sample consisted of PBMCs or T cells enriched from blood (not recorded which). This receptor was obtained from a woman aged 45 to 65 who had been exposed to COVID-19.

The CDR3 reads CASSEAQREAFF. CDR3 sequence (DNA): TGTGCCAGCAGTGAAGCACAGAGAGAAGCTTTCTTT. This chain links TRBV6-1 with TRBJ1-1, with D unresolved. CDR3 size: 12 residues. CDR1 is MNHNS, CDR2 SASEGT, per germline. Trimming pared 0 bases from V and 8 bases from J, leaving 7 bases between.